This T cell receptor beta chain was sequenced in a study of early T cells in non-severe SARS-CoV-2 infection. This clonotype was observed at least ten times. CDR1 is SGHTA and CDR2 is FQGNSA in the germline V gene. The CDR3 has 14 residues. Trimming left V 2 bases short and J 2 bases short, with 10 bases between. Each CDR3 protein gets one entry after TCRdb re-called the 5' RACE reads with MiXCR. The profile shows under 80,000 distinct CDR3 sequences, about an eighth of them singletons. Sample: whole blood. The TCR originated in an adult who was a healthcare worker with PCR-confirmed SARS-CoV-2 infection or an uninfected control (not recorded which). The V call is TRBV7-2, the J call TRBJ2-7; D unclear. The CDR3 sequence is CASSLNYRAYEQYF. Written as DNA, the CDR3 is TGTGCCAGCAGCTTAAACTACCGAGCCTACGAGCAGTACTTC.